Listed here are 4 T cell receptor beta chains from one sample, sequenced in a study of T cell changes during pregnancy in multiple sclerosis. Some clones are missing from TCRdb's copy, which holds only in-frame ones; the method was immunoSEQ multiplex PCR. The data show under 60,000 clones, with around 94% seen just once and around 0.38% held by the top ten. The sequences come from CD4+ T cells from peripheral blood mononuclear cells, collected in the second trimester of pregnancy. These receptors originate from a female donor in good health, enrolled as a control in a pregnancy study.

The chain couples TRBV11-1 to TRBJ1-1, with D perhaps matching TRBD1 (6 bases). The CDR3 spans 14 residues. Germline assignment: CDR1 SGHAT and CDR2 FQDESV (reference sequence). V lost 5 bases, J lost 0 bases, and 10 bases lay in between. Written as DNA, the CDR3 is TGTGCCAGCAGCCCGGGACACGTGAACACTGAAGCTTTCTTT. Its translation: CASSPGHVNTEAFF.

CDR3 region: CAWSLSSGPGELFF. CDR3 bases: TGTGCCTGGAGTTTGTCTAGCGGGCCGGGGGAGCTGTTTTTT. The chain carries TRBV30 and TRBJ2-2; TRBD2 matches 8 bases. The CDR3 loop spans 14 amino acids. The ends lost 2 bases at V and 8 bases at J; junction bases unmatched: 7. The germline V gene encodes CDR1 GTSNPN and CDR2 SVGIG (reference sequence).

CDR3 region: CASSLDRGDEKLFF. Here the CDR3 DNA reads TGTGCCAGCAGCTTAGACAGGGGGGACGAAAAACTGTTTTTT. The V gene is TRBV7-2, the J gene TRBJ1-4; TRBD1 agrees at 8 bases. This CDR3 is built from 14 residues. The V gene's germline CDR1 is SGHTA and CDR2 FQGNSA. V lost 1 base to trimming and J lost 8 bases; unmatched junction nucleotides: 3.

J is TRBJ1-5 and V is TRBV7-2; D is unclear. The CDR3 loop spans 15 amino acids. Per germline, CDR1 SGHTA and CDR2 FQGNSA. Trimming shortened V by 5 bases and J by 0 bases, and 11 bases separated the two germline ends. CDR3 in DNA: TGTGCCAGCAGCCGAGGGTTCTATAGCAATCAGCCCCAGCATTTT. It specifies CASSRGFYSNQPQHF. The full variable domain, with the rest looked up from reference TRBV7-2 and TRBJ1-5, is GAGVSQSPSNKVTEKGKDVELRCDPISGHTALYWYRQSLGQGLEFLIYFQGNSAPDKSGLPSDRFSAERTGGSVSTLTIQRTQQEDSAVYLCASSRGFYSNQPQHFGDGTRLSIL.